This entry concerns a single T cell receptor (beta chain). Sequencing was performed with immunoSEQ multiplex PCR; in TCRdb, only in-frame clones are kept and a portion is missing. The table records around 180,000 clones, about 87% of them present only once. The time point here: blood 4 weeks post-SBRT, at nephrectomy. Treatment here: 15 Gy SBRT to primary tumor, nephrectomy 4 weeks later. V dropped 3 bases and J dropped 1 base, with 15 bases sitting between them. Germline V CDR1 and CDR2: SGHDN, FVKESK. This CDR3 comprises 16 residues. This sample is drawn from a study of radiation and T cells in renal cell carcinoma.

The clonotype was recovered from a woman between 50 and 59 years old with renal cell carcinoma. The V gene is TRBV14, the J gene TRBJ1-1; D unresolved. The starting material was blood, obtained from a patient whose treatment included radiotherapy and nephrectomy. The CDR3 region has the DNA TGTGCCAGCAGCCACTTTTGGCGAGGAGGGAACACTGAAGCTTTCTTT. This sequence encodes CASSHFWRGGNTEAFF.